Below, 21 T cell receptor beta chains from the same sample are listed, as sequenced in a study of STAT5B mutations in CD4+ large granular lymphocyte leukemia. Produced via immunoSEQ multiplex PCR; TCRdb's table is partial and in-frame only. The table lists about 30,000 clones, more than 75% of them singletons. What was sequenced was CD4+ T cells from blood buffy coats. These receptors originate from a human donor in good health.

The rearrangement uses TRBV25-1 and TRBJ2-3; TRBD2 aligns across 8 bases. V gave up 3 bases and J gave up 7 bases; unmatched junction bases: 9. This CDR3 spans 15 amino acids. CDR1 is MGHDK and CDR2 is SYGVNS in the germline V gene. The chain's CDR3 is CASSDGGLGQHTQYF. CDR3 nucleotide sequence: TGTGCCAGCAGTGATGGGGGACTAGGCCAACATACGCAGTATTTT.

Only a few counts were recorded for this clone. The chain employs TRBV7-9 and TRBJ1-6; 8 bases agree with TRBD1. J lost 7 bases, V lost 5 bases, and 4 bases had no gene match. Germline assignment: CDR1 SEHNR and CDR2 FQNEAQ (reference sequence). The CDR3 runs to 14 residues. CDR3 loop: CASSVTGGNSPLHF. The DNA for the CDR3 is TGTGCCAGCAGCGTTACAGGGGGGAATTCACCCCTCCACTTT.

V usage is TRBV4-2 and J usage is TRBJ2-7, with a tentative D call TRBD1 (6 bases). Germline CDR1 reads LGHNA; CDR2 reads YNFKEQ. The length of the CDR3 is 15 residues. V was clipped by 0 bases and J by 1 base, with 10 bases between them. The CDR3, as DNA: TGTGCCAGCAGCCAAGAACAGGGCGCGTCCTACGAGCAGTACTTC. Residues: CASSQEQGASYEQYF.

V and J are TRBV6-5 and TRBJ2-2; D might be TRBD1 (6 bases). The CDR3 extends over 14 amino acids. V gave up 1 base and J gave up 3 bases, with 6 bases separating them. The germline V gene has CDR1 MNHEY and CDR2 SVGAGI. As DNA, the CDR3 is TGTGCCAGCAGTTACTACAGGGACACCGGGGAGCTGTTTTTT. Translated, it gives CASSYYRDTGELFF.

The V gene is TRBV7-2, the J gene TRBJ2-7, with D tentatively TRBD1 or TRBD2 (5 bases each). The V end was cut by 5 bases, the J end by 1 base, with 12 bases between. Looked up from germline, CDR1 is SGHTA and CDR2 is FQGNSA. The CDR3 sequence is 14 residues long. The CDR3 nucleotides read TGTGCCAGCAGCAGAGTCGAGGGGTCCTACGAGCAGTACTTC. Translation gives CASSRVEGSYEQYF.

A remark on this clone: Germline is not matched at one junction end, which may reflect a read error. The rearrangement joins TRBV7-8 to TRBJ1-1; D might be TRBD1 (6 bases). Germline CDR1 reads SGHVS; CDR2 reads FQNEAQ. The CDR3 is 14 amino acids. The CDR3, as DNA: TGTGCCAGCAGCCCGACCCGGGGGCGCGGTGCAAGCGGCTTT. Encoded protein: CASSPTRGRGASGF. The complete variable domain, with remaining parts taken from reference TRBV7-8 and TRBJ1-1, reads GAGVSQSPRYKVAKRGQDVALRCDPISGHVSLFWYQQALGQGPEFLTYFQNEAQLDKSGLPSDRFFAERPEGSVSTLKIQRTQQEDSAVYLCASSPTRGRGASGFGQGTRLTVV.

V gene TRBV28 combines with J gene TRBJ1-4, with 10 positions matching TRBD1. The V segment lost 2 bases and the J segment 4 bases; nucleotides outside the gene matches: 1. The CDR3 covers 15 residues. Germline V gene sequence: CDR1 MDHEN, CDR2 SYDVKM. The CDR3 bases are TGTGCCAGCAGTTTAGGGACAGGGGTTAATGAAAAACTGTTTTTT. Encoded protein: CASSLGTGVNEKLFF.

The genes are TRBV7-2 and TRBJ1-2, with 9 bases aligning to TRBD1. The CDR3 spans 16 residues. Germline loops: CDR1 SGHTA, CDR2 FQGNSA. V was clipped by 1 base and J by 4 bases; unmatched bases: 7. The CDR3 DNA is TGTGCCAGCAGCTTAGAGCCTACAGGGGGCAGCTATGGCTACACCTTC. As protein: CASSLEPTGGSYGYTF.

V is TRBV7-2 and J is TRBJ2-7; no firm D call. Germline V CDR1 and CDR2: SGHTA, FQGNSA. The V gene lost 3 bases and the J gene lost 1 base, with 7 bases spanning the gap. The CDR3 consists of 13 residues. The CDR3 loop is CASSFQSSYEQYF. As DNA, the CDR3 is TGTGCCAGCAGCTTCCAGTCATCCTACGAGCAGTACTTC. Together with reference TRBV7-2 and TRBJ2-7, the CDR3 gives the full variable domain: GAGVSQSPSNKVTEKGKDVELRCDPISGHTALYWYRQSLGQGLEFLIYFQGNSAPDKSGLPSDRFSAERTGGSVSTLTIQRTQQEDSAVYLCASSFQSSYEQYFGPGTRLTVT.

This clone was seen only a few times. The rearrangement links TRBV6-5 to TRBJ1-4; TRBD1 matches at 10 bases. V was pared by 4 bases and J by 8 bases, with 1 base of the junction left unmatched. This CDR3 region has 13 residues. CDR1 MNHEY and CDR2 SVGAGI come from the germline V gene. The CDR3 loop is CASSSDRGEKLFF. The CDR3 bases are TGTGCCAGCAGTTCGGACAGGGGGGAAAAACTGTTTTTT.

Only one count was recorded for this clone. The genes are TRBV6-6 and TRBJ2-3; D is unclear. Trimming pared 6 bases from V and 3 bases from J, leaving 16 bases between. The CDR3 is 15 amino acids. Germline CDR1 and CDR2: MNHNY and SVGAGI (reference sequence). CDR3: CASSPQLYRTDTQYF. DNA of the CDR3: TGTGCCAGCAGCCCCCAGCTCTACCGAACAGATACGCAGTATTTT.

This clone was seen only once. The chain links TRBV6-5 to TRBJ1-5; D unclear. The V gene lost 6 bases and the J gene lost 7 bases, with 19 bases spanning the gap. Germline V gene lookup returns CDR1 MNHEY and CDR2 SVGAGI. This CDR3 contains 15 residues. The CDR3 DNA reads TGTGCCAGCAGCCCGGAGGCGGGTCGCGGGCAGCCCCAGCATTTT. Its translation: CASSPEAGRGQPQHF.

The V gene is TRBV5-1, the J gene TRBJ2-1, with 10 nucleotides matching TRBD1. This CDR3 has 16 residues. Per germline, CDR1 SGHRS and CDR2 YFSETQ. V lost 1 base and J lost 10; bases outside the gene matches: 11. In DNA form, the CDR3 reads TGCGCCAGCAGCTTGAACCCGGGACAGGGGTCGAACGAGCAGTTCTTC. This gives the protein CASSLNPGQGSNEQFF.

This clone has a handful of counts. The chain links TRBV18 to TRBJ1-1; a possible D gene is TRBD1 (5 bases). Trimming removed 3 bases at V and 4 bases at J, with 9 bases between. CDR1 and CDR2 from the germline V gene are KGHSH and LQKENI. The CDR3 length is 13 residues. Here the CDR3 DNA reads TGTGCCAGCTCACCGTCAAGGGGCACTGAAGCTTTCTTT. Protein: CASSPSRGTEAFF.

The CDR3 here is CASSISGGGGYTF. The CDR3 region has the DNA TGCGCCAGCAGCATCTCGGGGGGTGGTGGCTACACCTTC. V and J are TRBV5-1 and TRBJ1-2, with D maybe TRBD1 (5 bases). This CDR3 has 13 residues. Trimming removed 4 bases at V and 7 bases at J, with 14 bases between. Germline V gene data show CDR1 as SGHRS and CDR2 as YFSETQ.

V gene TRBV18 combines with J gene TRBJ2-5; no firm D call. Germline CDR1 reads KGHSH; CDR2 reads LQKENI. V dropped 3 bases and J dropped 2 bases, with 7 bases sitting between them. The CDR3 consists of 13 residues. The CDR3 is CASSPQRQETQYF. CDR3 in DNA: TGTGCCAGCTCACCCCAGAGACAAGAGACCCAGTACTTC.

V usage is TRBV4-3 and J usage is TRBJ2-7; TRBD2 matches 9 bases. The J segment lost 2 bases and the V segment lost 0 bases, leaving 5 bases of the junction unmatched. Germline CDR1 LGHNA, CDR2 YSLEER. The CDR3 is 16 residues long. The CDR3 coding sequence is TGCGCCAGCAGCCAAGAACTAGCGGGTAGAACCTACGAGCAGTACTTC. Translating gives CASSQELAGRTYEQYF.

J is TRBJ2-7 and V is TRBV19; tentative D call: TRBD2 (6 bases). Germline CDR1 and CDR2: LNHDA and SQIVND (reference sequence). The CDR3 has 16 residues. V dropped 4 bases and J dropped 8 bases, with 24 bases sitting between them. The CDR3 sequence is CASSTPVGGLSLQQYF. Written as DNA, the CDR3 is TGTGCCAGTAGTACCCCGGTGGGGGGACTCTCCCTCCAGCAGTACTTC. Supplemented by reference TRBV19 and TRBJ2-7, the full variable domain reads DGGITQSPKYLFRKEGQNVTLSCEQNLNHDAMYWYRQDPGQGLRLIYYSQIVNDFQKGDIAEGYSVSREKKESFPLTVTSAQKNPTAFYLCASSTPVGGLSLQQYFGPGTRLTVT.

This chain links TRBV9 with TRBJ1-3; 11 nucleotides align to TRBD1. V lost 3 bases and J lost 3; bases outside the gene matches: 2. Germline CDR1 SGDLS, CDR2 YYNGEE. CDR3 length: 15 residues. The CDR3 here is CASSAGTGGGNTIYF. The CDR3 DNA sequence: TGTGCCAGCAGCGCAGGGACAGGGGGTGGAAACACCATATATTTT.

This chain joins TRBV28 and TRBJ2-7; D remains unclear. Looked up from germline, CDR1 is MDHEN and CDR2 is SYDVKM. This CDR3 is built from 12 residues. V was clipped by 10 bases and J by 3 bases, with 13 bases between them. The CDR3 loop is CATMRSSYEQYF. CDR3 sequence (DNA): TGTGCCACCATGAGGAGCAGCTACGAGCAGTACTTC.

The chain carries TRBV28 and TRBJ2-7; 8 nucleotides agree with TRBD1. This CDR3 region has 16 residues. J gave up 2 bases and V 6 bases, and 12 bases lay outside the gene matches. Germline assignment: CDR1 MDHEN and CDR2 SYDVKM. In DNA, the CDR3 is TGTGCCAGCAGCACGGGAGCGGCAGGGGGCGCCTACGAGCAGTACTTC. Translated: CASSTGAAGGAYEQYF.